This TCR beta chain was recorded in a study of graft-versus-host responses after intestinal transplantation (dated by TCRdb to about 2021). About the study as a whole: Multivisceral, liver-intestinal, or isolated intestinal transplants were received by the recipients. All recipients received anti-thymocyte globulin induction followed by maintenance tacrolimus and steroids for two to four years. After intestinal transplantation, graft-versus-host and host-versus-graft alloreactive T cell clones were followed in the graft, circulation and bone marrow using bulk TCR-beta CDR3 sequencing. To identify alloreactive clones, pre-transplant mixed lymphocyte reaction products were sequenced and then compared with unstimulated pre-transplant donor and recipient T cells. A cohort of 24 intestinal transplant recipients, including one retransplant, was enrolled, and a few patients lacking pretransplant specimens were excluded. Donor T cell macrochimerism was defined as a peak of at least 4% donor T cells among recipient peripheral blood mononuclear cells. Samples from a few later patients were sequenced in-house on an Illumina MiSeq with MiXCR processing rather than by the commercial service. Summary of the overall study and its limitations: In the allografts of patients with donor T cell macrochimerism, GvH to HvG T cell clonal ratios were high. The relatively low number and heterogeneity of intestinal transplant patients limited the conclusions. GvH clones were detected in recipient bone marrow, and some appeared earlier in ileal mucosa or blood, consistent with an intestinal mucosal origin. Peak levels of circulating GvH clones were associated with declines in HvG clones early after transplant.

The CDR3 goes from the cysteine to the phenylalanine over 11 residues. Here the CDR3 DNA is all that survives: 33 bases in frame from base 1. According to the germline V gene, CDR1 reads MRHNA and CDR2 reads SNTAGT. V loses 11 bases, J loses 6 bases, and the germline ends lie 11 bases apart. This clone is a singleton in its sample. Its antigen is not yet known. No quality values exist for individual bases; no much larger clone is one base distant. Library creation used the immunoSEQ multiplex PCR assay. For most patients, genomic DNA was isolated using the Qiagen DNeasy Blood and Tissue Kit and was shipped frozen to Adaptive Biotechnologies for TCR sequencing. For most patients, high-throughput TCR-beta CDR3 sequencing of genomic DNA was performed by Adaptive Biotechnologies. Under the source paper's analysis protocol: Adaptive's ImmunoSEQ software supplied the TCR sequencing data for 15 to 20 patients, while MiXCR and VDJtools were used to process three other patients. CD4 versus CD8 sorting errors were corrected by removing sequences found in both subsets at a frequency ratio below 5:1. CDR3 nucleotide sequences shared between donor and recipient were removed because the origin of such sequences could not be assigned. To be classed as alloreactive, a clone needed at least 2-fold expansion over unstimulated cells and a minimum CFSE-low frequency of 0.002% (template counts) or 0.001% (read counts). Clones were considered mappable if detected in sequenced pre-transplant spleen, lymph node, or MLR CFSE-low populations of the donor or recipient. Cumulative frequency of alloreactive clones was calculated as a percentage of all sequences weighted by copy number. TCRdb carries this immuneACCESS record with in-frame sequences only. Its versions omit some clonotypes, under half of them owing to an unresolved V gene in the studies checked, with the rest unexplained. Clone size and the V and J calls come from that table; the DNA yielded D and trimming. The table for this sample lists some 85,000 clones; about nine tenths of them were counted only once. The ten largest clones add up to roughly 0.4% of the sample.

The sample's time point label, in plain terms: cells obtained before transplantation from donor or recipient. CD3+CD4+ and CD3+CD8+ populations were FACS-sorted from unstimulated pre-transplant donor and recipient cells taken from spleen or lymph nodes. The sequence is built from TRBV6-4 and TRBJ2-1; no confident D gene assignment can be made. This sample comprised unstimulated CD8+ T cells sorted from spleen or lymph node cells, obtained before transplant. The sequence derives from a human donor who was the organ donor for an intestinal transplant. The CDR3: CAPYRLNEQFF. The base sequence is TGTGCCCCCTATCGACTCAATGAGCAGTTCTTC.